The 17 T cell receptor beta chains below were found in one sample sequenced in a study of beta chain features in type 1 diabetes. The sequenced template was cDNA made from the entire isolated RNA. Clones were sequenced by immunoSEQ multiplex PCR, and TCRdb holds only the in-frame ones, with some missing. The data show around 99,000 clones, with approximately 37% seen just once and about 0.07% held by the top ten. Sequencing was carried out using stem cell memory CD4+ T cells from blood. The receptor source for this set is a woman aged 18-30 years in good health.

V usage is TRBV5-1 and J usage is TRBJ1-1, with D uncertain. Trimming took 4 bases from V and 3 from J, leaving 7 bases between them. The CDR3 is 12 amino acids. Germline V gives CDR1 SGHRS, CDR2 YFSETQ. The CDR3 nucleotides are TGCGCCAGCAGCCCCACAGACACTGAAGCTTTCTTT. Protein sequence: CASSPTDTEAFF.

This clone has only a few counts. The CDR3: CASSRRSGSNQPQHF. The CDR3 DNA follows: TGTGCCAGTTCGCGGCGGTCTGGGAGCAATCAGCCCCAGCATTTT. The J gene is TRBJ1-5, the V gene TRBV7-2; no clear D. The CDR3 loop spans 15 amino acids. Trimming pared 9 bases from V and 1 base from J, leaving 16 bases between. Germline CDR1 and CDR2: SGHTA and FQGNSA.

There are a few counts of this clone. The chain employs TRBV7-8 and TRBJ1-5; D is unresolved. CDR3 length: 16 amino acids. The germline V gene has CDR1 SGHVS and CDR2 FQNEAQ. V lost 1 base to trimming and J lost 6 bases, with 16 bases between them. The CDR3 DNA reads TGTGCCAGCAGCTTAGAACTTGCGGTCCTGGCTCAGCCCCAGCATTTT. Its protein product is CASSLELAVLAQPQHF.

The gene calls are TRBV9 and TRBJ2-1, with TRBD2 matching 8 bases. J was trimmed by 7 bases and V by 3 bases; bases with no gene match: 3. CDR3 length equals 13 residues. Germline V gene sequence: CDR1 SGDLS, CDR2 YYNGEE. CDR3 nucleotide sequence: TGTGCCAGCAGCGAGAGCGGGAGAAATGAGCAGTTCTTC. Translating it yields CASSESGRNEQFF.

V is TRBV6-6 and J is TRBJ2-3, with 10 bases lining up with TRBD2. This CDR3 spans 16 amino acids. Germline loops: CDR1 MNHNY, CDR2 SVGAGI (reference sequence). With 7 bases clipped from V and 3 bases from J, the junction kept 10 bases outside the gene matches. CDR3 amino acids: CASNDLAGVGTDTQYF. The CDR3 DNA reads TGTGCCAGCAACGACCTAGCGGGAGTGGGAACAGATACGCAGTATTTT.

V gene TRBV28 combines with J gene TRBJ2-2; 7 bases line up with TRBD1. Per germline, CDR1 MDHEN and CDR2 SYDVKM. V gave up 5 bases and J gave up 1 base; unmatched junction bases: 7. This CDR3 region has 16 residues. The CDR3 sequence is CASSAPGGVNTGELFF. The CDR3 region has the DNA TGTGCCAGCAGTGCCCCAGGGGGTGTGAACACCGGGGAGCTGTTTTTT.

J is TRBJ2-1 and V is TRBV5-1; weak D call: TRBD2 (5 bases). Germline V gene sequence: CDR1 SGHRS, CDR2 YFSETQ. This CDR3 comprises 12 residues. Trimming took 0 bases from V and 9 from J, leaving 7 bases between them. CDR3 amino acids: CASSLVGGEQFF. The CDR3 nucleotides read TGCGCCAGCAGCTTGGTAGGAGGTGAGCAGTTCTTC.

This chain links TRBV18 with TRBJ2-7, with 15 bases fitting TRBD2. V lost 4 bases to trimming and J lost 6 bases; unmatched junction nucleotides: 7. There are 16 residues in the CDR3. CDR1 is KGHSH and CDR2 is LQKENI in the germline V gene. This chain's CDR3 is CASSHRTSGRAGEQYF. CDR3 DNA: TGTGCCAGCTCACACCGGACTAGCGGGAGGGCTGGCGAGCAGTACTTC.

The CDR3 nucleotides read TGCAGCGTTGACTACCTTAGCACAGATACGCAGTATTTT. Amino acids: CSVDYLSTDTQYF. The chain combines TRBV29-1 with TRBJ2-3; D not certain. CDR1 and CDR2 (germline): SQVTM, ANQGSEA. Trimming took off 3 bases at V and 0 bases at J, with 7 bases between the two ends. There are 13 residues in the CDR3.

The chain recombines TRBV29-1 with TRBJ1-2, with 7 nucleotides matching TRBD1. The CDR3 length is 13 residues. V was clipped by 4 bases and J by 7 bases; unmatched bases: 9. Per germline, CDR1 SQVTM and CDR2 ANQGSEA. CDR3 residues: CSVVRGGDFGYTF. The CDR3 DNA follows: TGCAGCGTTGTCCGAGGGGGCGACTTTGGCTACACCTTC.

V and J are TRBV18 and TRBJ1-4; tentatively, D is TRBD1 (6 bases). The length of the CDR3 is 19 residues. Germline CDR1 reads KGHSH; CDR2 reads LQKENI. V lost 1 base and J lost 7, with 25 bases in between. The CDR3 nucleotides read TGTGCCAGCTCACCACGTACAGGGTCCATCCCCTTGGGGAGTGAAAAACTGTTTTTT. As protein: CASSPRTGSIPLGSEKLFF.

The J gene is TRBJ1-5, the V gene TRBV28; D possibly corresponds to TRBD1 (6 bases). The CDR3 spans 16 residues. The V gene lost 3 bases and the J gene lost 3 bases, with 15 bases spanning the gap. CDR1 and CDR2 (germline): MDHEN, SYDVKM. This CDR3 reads CASSFIPGVINQPQHF. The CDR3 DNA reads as TGTGCCAGCAGTTTTATCCCAGGGGTTATCAATCAGCCCCAGCATTTT.

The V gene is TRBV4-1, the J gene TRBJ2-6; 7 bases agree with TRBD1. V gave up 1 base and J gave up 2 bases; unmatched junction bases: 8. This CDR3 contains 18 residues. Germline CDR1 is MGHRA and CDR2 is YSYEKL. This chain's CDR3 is CASSQAAGGVTGANVLTF. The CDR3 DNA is TGCGCCAGCAGCCAAGCCGCAGGGGGTGTAACTGGGGCCAACGTCCTGACTTTC.

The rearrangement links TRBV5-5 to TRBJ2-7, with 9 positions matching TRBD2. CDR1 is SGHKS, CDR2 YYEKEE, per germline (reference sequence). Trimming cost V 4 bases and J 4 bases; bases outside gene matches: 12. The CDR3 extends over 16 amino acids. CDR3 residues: CASSRGLALFGYEQYF. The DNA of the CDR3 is TGTGCCAGCAGCCGAGGACTAGCGCTCTTCGGGTACGAGCAGTACTTC.

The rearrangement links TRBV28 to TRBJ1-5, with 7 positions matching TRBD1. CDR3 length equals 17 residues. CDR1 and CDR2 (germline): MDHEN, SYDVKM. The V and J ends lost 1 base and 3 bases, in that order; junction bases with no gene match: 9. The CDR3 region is CASSLYFGTEYNQPQHF. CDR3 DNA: TGTGCCAGCAGTTTATATTTTGGGACAGAATACAATCAGCCCCAGCATTTT.

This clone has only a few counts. Here the CDR3 reads CASSEGQLYEQYF. The CDR3 DNA reads TGCGCCAGCAGCGAGGGACAGCTTTACGAGCAGTACTTC. The rearrangement links TRBV5-1 to TRBJ2-7, with TRBD1 matching 7 bases. Germline V CDR1 and CDR2: SGHRS, YFSETQ. The CDR3 contains 13 residues. Unmatched junction bases numbered 5, after V lost 4 bases and J lost 4 bases. Together with reference TRBV5-1 and TRBJ2-7, the CDR3 gives the full variable domain: KAGVTQTPRYLIKTRGQQVTLSCSPISGHRSVSWYQQTPGQGLQFLFEYFSETQRNKGNFPGRFSGRQFSNSRSEMNVSTLELGDSALYLCASSEGQLYEQYFGPGTRLTVT.

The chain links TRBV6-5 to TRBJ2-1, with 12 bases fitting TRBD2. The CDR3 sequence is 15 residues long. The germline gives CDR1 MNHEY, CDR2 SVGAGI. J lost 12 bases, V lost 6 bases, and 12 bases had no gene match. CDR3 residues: CASRLDLLAGGGQFF. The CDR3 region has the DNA TGTGCCAGCAGACTAGATCTACTAGCGGGAGGAGGGCAGTTCTTC.